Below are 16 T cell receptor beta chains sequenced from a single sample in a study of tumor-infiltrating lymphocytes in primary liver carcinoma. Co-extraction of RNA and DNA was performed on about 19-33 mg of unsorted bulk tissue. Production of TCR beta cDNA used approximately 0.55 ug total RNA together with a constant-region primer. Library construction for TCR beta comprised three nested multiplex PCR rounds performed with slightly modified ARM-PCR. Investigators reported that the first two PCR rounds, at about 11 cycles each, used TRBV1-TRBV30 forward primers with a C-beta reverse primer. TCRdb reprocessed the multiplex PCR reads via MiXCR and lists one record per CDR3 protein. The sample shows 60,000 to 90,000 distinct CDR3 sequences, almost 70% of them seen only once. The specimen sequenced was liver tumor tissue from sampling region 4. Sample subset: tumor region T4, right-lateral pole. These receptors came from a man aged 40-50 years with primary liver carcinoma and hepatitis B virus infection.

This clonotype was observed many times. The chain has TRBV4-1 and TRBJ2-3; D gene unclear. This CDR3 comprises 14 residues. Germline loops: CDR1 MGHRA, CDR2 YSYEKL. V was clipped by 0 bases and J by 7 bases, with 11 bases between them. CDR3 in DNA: TGCGCCAGCAGCCAAGATCCCTTATCAAATACGCAGTATTTT. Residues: CASSQDPLSNTQYF.

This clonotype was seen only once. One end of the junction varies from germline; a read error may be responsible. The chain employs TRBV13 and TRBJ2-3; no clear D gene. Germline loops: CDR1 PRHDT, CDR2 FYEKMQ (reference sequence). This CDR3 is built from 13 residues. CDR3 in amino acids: CASNLESTDTQYF. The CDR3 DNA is TGTGCCAGCAACTTAGAGAGTACAGATACGCAGTATTTT.

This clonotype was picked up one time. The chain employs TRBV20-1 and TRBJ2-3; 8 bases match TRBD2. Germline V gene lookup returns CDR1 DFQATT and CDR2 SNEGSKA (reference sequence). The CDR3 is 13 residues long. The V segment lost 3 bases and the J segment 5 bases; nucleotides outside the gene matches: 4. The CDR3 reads CSASGRAKDTQYF. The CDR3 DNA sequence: TGCAGTGCTAGCGGGAGGGCCAAAGATACGCAGTATTTT.

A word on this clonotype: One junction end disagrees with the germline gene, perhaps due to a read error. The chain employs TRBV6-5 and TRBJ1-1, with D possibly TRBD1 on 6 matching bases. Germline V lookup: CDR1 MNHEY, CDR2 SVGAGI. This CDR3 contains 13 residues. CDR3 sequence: CASSTPRDTESFF. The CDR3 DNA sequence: TGTGCCAGCAGCACTCCTAGGGACACTGAATCTTTCTTT.

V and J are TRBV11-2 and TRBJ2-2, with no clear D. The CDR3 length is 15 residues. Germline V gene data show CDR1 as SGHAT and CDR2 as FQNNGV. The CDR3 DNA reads TGTGTCAGTAGCTTAGTCGGATGGGGCACCGGGGAGCTGTTTTTT. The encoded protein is CVSSLVGWGTGELFF.

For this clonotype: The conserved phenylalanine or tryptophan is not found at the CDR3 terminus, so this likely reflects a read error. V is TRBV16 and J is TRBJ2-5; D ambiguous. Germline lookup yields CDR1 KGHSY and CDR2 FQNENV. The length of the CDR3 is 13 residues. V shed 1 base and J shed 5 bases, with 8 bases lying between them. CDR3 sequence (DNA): TGTGCCAGCAGCCAATTCCCCGCGGAGACCCAGTACTTA. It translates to CASSQFPAETQYL.

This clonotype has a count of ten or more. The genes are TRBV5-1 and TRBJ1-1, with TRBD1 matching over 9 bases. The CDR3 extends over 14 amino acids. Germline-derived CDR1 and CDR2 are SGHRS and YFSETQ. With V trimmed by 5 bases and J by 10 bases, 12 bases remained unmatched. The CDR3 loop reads CASSSPNRGLGAFF. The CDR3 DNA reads TGCGCCAGCAGTTCTCCAAACAGGGGGCTTGGAGCTTTCTTT. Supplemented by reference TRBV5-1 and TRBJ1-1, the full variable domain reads KAGVTQTPRYLIKTRGQQVTLSCSPISGHRSVSWYQQTPGQGLQFLFEYFSETQRNKGNFPGRFSGRQFSNSRSEMNVSTLELGDSALYLCASSSPNRGLGAFFGQGTRLTVV.

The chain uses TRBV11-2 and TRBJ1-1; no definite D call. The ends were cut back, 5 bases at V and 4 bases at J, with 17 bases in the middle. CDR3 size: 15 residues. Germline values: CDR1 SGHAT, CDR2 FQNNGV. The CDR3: CASSPPQHESTEAFF. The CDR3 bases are TGTGCCAGCAGCCCTCCACAGCATGAGAGCACTGAAGCTTTCTTT.

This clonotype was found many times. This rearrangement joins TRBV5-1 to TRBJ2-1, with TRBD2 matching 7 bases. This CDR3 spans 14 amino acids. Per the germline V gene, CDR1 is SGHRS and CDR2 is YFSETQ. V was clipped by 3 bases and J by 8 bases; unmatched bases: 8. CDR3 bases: TGCGCCAGCAGCTCGGGACTACCCATGGATGAGCAGTTCTTC. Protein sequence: CASSSGLPMDEQFF.

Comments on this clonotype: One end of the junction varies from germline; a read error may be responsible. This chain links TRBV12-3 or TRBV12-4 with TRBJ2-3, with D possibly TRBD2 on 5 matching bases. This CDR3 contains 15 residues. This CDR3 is CACSAGLPGSDTQYF. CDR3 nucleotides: TGTGCCTGCAGCGCTGGACTCCCTGGGTCAGATACGCAGTATTTT.

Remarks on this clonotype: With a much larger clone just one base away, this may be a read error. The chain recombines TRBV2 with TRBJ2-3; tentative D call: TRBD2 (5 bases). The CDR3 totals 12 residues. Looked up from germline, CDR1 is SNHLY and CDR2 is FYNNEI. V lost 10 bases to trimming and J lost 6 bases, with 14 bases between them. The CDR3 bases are TGTGCCAACACCGGGGTAGGGGATACGCAGTATTTT. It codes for CANTGVGDTQYF.

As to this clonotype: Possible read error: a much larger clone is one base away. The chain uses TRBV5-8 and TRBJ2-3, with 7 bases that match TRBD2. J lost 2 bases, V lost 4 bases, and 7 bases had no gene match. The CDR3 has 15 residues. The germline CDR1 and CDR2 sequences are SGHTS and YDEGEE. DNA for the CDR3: TGTGCCAGCAGCCCCAGGACTAGAAACACAGATACGCAGTATTTT. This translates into CASSPRTRNTDTQYF.

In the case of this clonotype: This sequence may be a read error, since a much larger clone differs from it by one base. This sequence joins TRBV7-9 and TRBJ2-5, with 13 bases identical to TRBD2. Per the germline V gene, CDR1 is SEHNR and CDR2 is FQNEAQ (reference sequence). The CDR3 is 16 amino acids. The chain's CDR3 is CTSSLTSGRARETQYF. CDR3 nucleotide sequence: TGTACCAGCAGCTTAACTAGCGGGAGGGCCCGAGAGACCCAGTACTTC.

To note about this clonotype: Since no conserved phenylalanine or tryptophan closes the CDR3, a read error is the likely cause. DNA of the CDR3: TGTGCCAGCAGTTCCTCACGCCCGGCTGAAGCTTTCTCT. It encodes CASSSSRPAEAFS. J is TRBJ1-1 and V is TRBV28; D gene uncertain. CDR1 MDHEN and CDR2 SYDVKM come from the germline V gene. This CDR3 spans 13 amino acids. V lost 4 bases to trimming and J lost 6 bases, with 12 bases between them.

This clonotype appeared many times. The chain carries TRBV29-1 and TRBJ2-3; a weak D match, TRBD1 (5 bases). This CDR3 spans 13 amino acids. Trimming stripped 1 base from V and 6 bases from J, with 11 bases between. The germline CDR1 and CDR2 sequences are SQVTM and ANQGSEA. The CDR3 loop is CSVEGQGPDTQYF. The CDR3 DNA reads TGCAGCGTTGAAGGTCAGGGTCCGGATACGCAGTATTTT.

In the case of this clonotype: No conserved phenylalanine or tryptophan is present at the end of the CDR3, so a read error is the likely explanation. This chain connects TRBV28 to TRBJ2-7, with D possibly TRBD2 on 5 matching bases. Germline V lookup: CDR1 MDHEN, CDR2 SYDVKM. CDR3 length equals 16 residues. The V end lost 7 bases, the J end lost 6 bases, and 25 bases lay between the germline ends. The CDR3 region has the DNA TGTGCCAGCATTTCCCAAATGTTCTCCCGAGGGTTCGAGCAGTACCTC. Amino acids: CASISQMFSRGFEQYL.